This T cell receptor beta chain was retrieved from a study of cytomegalovirus exposure and HLA in healthy donors. Study in general: One earlier analysis, a look at around 180 million T cells, found some 100 million unique TCR beta sequences.

Overall study findings and caveats: In a later analysis, at a false discovery rate of 0.05, roughly 18,000 TCR beta sequences were associated with HLA alleles. In a later analysis, TCR beta V- and J-gene trimming showed a link to a missense DCLRE1C variant.

Concerning this clone: The antigen remains undetermined.

Healthy people donating bone marrow made up the donors. Trimming pared 4 bases from V and 5 bases from J, leaving 20 bases between. The CDR3 length is 16 residues. The germline CDR1 and CDR2 sequences are SGHAT and FQNNGV. Vbeta (60) and Jbeta (13) primers were used in the PCR. The table came from immunoSEQ multiplex PCR; TCRdb's copy has only in-frame clones and leaves some out. The data contain about 150,000 clones, roughly three quarters of them singletons. The source is a man aged 60-69 years in good health and CMV-seronegative. The V call is TRBV11-2, the J call TRBJ2-5, with a weak D call TRBD1 (6 bases). The sample was PBMCs. The CDR3 sequence: CASSYLAQGTLETQYF. The CDR3 coding sequence is TGTGCCAGCAGCTACTTAGCGCAGGGGACACTGGAGACCCAGTACTTC.